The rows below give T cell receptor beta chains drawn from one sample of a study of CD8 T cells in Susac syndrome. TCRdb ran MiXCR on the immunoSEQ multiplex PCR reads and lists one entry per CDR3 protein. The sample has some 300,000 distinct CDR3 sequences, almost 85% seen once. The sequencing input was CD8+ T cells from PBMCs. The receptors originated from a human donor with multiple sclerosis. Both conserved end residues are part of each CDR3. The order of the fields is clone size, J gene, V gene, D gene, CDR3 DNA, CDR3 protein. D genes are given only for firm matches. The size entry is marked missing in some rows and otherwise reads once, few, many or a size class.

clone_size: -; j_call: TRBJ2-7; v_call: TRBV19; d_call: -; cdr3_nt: TGTGCCAGTAAAACAGGGTTGGGAGCTTACGAGCAGTACTTC; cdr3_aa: CASKTGLGAYEQYF
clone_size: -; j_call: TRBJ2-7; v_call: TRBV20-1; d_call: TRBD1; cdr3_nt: TGCAGTGCTAGAGCTCCAAACAGGGGGATTCTCACCTACGAGCAGTACTTC; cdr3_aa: CSARAPNRGILTYEQYF
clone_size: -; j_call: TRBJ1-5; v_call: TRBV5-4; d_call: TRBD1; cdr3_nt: TGTGCCAGCAGCCCTGGTGGTGGTACAGGGGGCGAATTAAGCAATCAGCCCCAGCATTTT; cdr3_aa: CASSPGGGTGGELSNQPQHF
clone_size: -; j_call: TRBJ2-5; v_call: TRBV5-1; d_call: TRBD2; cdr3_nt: TGCGCCAGCAGCAAGGCCCTAGCGGGAGGGCCTCAAGAGACCCAGTACTTC; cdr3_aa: CASSKALAGGPQETQYF
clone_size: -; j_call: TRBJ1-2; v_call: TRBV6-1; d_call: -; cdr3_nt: TGTGCCAGCACTAGAAACCCCTCCCTGGGACGGACTAACTATGGCTACACCTTC; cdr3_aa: CASTRNPSLGRTNYGYTF
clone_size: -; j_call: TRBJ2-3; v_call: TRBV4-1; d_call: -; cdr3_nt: TGCGCCAGCAGCCAGGCTAGGTCAGATACGCAGTATTTT; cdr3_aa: CASSQARSDTQYF
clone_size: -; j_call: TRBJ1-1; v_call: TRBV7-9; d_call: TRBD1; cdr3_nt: TGTGCCAGCAGCCCGGGACAGGGGACCGAAGCTTTCTTT; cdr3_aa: CASSPGQGTEAFF
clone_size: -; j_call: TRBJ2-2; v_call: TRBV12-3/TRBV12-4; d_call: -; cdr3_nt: TGTGCCAGCGCCTCAGGGGTGACCGGGGAGCTGTTTTTT; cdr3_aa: CASASGVTGELFF
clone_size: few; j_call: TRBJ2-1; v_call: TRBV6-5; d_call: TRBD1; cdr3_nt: TGTGCCAGCAGTTACCTTCCAGGGGGCAATGAGCAGTTCTTC; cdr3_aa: CASSYLPGGNEQFF
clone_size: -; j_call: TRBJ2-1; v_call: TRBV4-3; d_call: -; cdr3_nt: TGCGCCAGCAGCCAAGACAATAGGGGATGGGGGACCCTTGTCTGGAATGAGCAGTTCTTC; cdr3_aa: CASSQDNRGWGTLVWNEQFF
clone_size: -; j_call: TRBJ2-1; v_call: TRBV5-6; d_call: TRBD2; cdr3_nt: TGTGCCAGCAGCCGGACTAGCGGGAGCAATGAGCAGTTCTTC; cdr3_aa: CASSRTSGSNEQFF
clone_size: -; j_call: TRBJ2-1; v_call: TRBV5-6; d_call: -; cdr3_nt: TGTGCCAGCAGCTTGGGGTCCGGGGGTGAGCAGTTCTTC; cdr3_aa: CASSLGSGGEQFF
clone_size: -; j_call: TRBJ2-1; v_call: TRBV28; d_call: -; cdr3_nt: TGTGCCAGCAGTCTCCTGGGTTACTACAATGAGCAGTTCTTC; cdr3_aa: CASSLLGYYNEQFF
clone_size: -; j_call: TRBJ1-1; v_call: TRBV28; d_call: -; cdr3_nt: TGTGCCAGCAGCCATGGCACTGAAGCTTTCTTT; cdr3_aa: CASSHGTEAFF
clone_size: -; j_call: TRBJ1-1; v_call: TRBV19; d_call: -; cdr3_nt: TGTGCCAGTAGTATTTATGCGACAGCGAACACTGAAGCTTTCTTT; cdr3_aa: CASSIYATANTEAFF
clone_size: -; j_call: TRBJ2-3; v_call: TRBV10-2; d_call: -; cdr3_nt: TGCGCCACTTCCTCTGGGGGAGCGGGCACAGATACGCAGTATTTT; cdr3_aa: CATSSGGAGTDTQYF
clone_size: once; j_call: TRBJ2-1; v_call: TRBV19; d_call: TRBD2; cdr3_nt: TGTGCCAGTAGCGGACTAGCGGGAGGGGTCAATGAGCAGTTCTTC; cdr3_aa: CASSGLAGGVNEQFF
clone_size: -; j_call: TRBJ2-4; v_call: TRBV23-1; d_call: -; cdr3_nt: TGCGCCAGCAGTCAACCTTCGGACAGAGAAAACATTCAGTACTTC; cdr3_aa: CASSQPSDRENIQYF
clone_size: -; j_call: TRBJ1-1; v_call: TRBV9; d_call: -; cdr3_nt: TGTGCCAGCAGCGTACTTTCAGAGAACACTGAAGCTTTCTTT; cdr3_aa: CASSVLSENTEAFF
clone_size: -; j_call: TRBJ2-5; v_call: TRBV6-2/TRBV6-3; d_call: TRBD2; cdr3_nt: TGTGCCAGCAGTTCACATCTAGCGGGAGGTCCGAGGGAGACCCAGTACTTC; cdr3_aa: CASSSHLAGGPRETQYF
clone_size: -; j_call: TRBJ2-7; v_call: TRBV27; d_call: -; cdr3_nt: TGTGCCAGCAGTTTTTTTCCGGGGTCGATCTACGAGCAGTACTTC; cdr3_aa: CASSFFPGSIYEQYF
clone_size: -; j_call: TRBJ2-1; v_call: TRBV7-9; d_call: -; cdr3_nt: TGTGCCAGCAGCTTAGACGGGCTTTCTTCCTACAATGAGCAGTTCTTC; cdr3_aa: CASSLDGLSSYNEQFF
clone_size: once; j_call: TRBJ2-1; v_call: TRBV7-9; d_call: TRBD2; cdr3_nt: TGTGCCAGCAACCTCTCTCCGGGACTAGCGGAAGATAGGGAGCAGTTCTTC; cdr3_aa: CASNLSPGLAEDREQFF
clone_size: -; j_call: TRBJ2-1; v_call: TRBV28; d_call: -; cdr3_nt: TGTGCCAGCAGTTTAAGAGAAGACAATGAGCAGTTCTTC; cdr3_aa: CASSLREDNEQFF
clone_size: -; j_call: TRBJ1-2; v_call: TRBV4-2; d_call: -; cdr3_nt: TGTGCCAGCAGCCAAGATCTTCCAACAGGGCCTGGGGTGGATGGCTACACCTTC; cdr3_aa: CASSQDLPTGPGVDGYTF
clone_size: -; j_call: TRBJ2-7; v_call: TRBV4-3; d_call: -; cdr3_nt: TGCGCCAGCAGCCAAGATATGGGCCTTTACGAGCAGTACTTC; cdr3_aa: CASSQDMGLYEQYF
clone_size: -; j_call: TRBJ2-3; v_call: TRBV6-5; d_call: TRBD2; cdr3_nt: TGTGCCAGCAGTGATTCGACTAGCCAGCCTAGCACAGATACGCAGTATTTT; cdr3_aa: CASSDSTSQPSTDTQYF